Listed here are 7 T cell receptor beta chains from one sample, sequenced in a study of human T cells and chemical hapten exposure. Specified time point: patch test 2, 6 weeks after DPC sensitization. Specified treatment: therapeutic diphenylcyclopropenone sensitization with weekly scalp DPC. In TCRdb, the RACE reads were re-called with MiXCR into one record per CDR3 protein. The sample lists 75,000 to 95,000 distinct CDR3 sequences; about 11% were seen once. Specimen: whole blood, collected in connection with sensitization to the hapten diphenylcyclopropenone (DPC). The receptor source for this set is a man aged 35-49 years with alopecia areata. Some clones in this sample may be carry-over from other donors' samples.

The chain links TRBV28 to TRBJ2-5; D unresolved. The V and J ends lost 5 bases and 5 bases respectively, with 12 bases between them. Germline values: CDR1 MDHEN, CDR2 SYDVKM. The CDR3 runs to 13 residues. CDR3 sequence: CASSTPSVETQYF. In DNA form, the CDR3 reads TGTGCCAGCAGTACTCCCTCGGTGGAGACCCAGTACTTC.

This clonotype has only a few counts. The rearrangement joins TRBV3-1 to TRBJ1-1; D may be TRBD1 (6 bases). The V end was cut by 6 bases, the J end by 4 bases, with 15 bases between. The germline V gene has CDR1 LGHDT and CDR2 YNNKEL (reference sequence). There are 14 residues in the CDR3. The chain's CDR3 is CASRKTGSATEAFF. The DNA for the CDR3 is TGTGCCAGCAGAAAAACAGGGTCGGCCACTGAAGCTTTCTTT. The full variable domain, completed using reference TRBV3-1 and TRBJ1-1, is DTAVSQTPKYLVTQMGNDKSIKCEQNLGHDTMYWYKQDSKKFLKIMFSYNNKELIINETVPNRFSPKSPDKAHLNLHINSLELGDSAVYFCASRKTGSATEAFFGQGTRLTVV.

This clonotype has only a few counts. This chain links TRBV5-6 with TRBJ2-3; 9 bases map to TRBD2. Germline V CDR1 and CDR2: SGHDT, YYEEEE. This CDR3 is 15 amino acids long. With V trimmed by 4 bases and J by 0 bases, 3 bases remained unmatched. The CDR3 nucleotides read TGTGCCAGCAGCCAGACTAGCGGCAGCACAGATACGCAGTATTTT. Protein: CASSQTSGSTDTQYF.

The chain carries TRBV28 and TRBJ2-3; 7 bases map to TRBD2. Looked up from germline, CDR1 is MDHEN and CDR2 is SYDVKM. J gave up 4 bases and V 5 bases, and 12 bases lay outside the gene matches. This CDR3 comprises 16 residues. CDR3 protein: CASSPAFDSGSDTQYF. As DNA, the CDR3 is TGTGCCAGCAGTCCCGCGTTTGATAGCGGGTCAGATACGCAGTATTTT.

This clonotype was picked up one time. The chain couples TRBV30 to TRBJ1-5; 7 bases line up with TRBD1. CDR1 and CDR2 from the germline V gene are GTSNPN and SVGIG (reference sequence). CDR3 length: 13 amino acids. The ends lost 3 bases at V and 5 bases at J; junction bases unmatched: 4. CDR3 in DNA: TGTGCCTGGAGGGCCGACAGGGATCAGCCCCAGCATTTT. It specifies CAWRADRDQPQHF.

In its sample, this clonotype was seen a few times. This chain joins TRBV6-1 and TRBJ2-7, with D possibly TRBD2 on 5 matching bases. The CDR3 has 16 amino acids. The germline V and J ends were trimmed by 6 bases and 0 bases, with 18 bases remaining between them. CDR1 and CDR2 from the germline V gene are MNHNS and SASEGT. As DNA, the CDR3 is TGTGCCAGCAGCTCCCCCCTAAGAGGAGGCTCCTACGAGCAGTACTTC. Its translation: CASSSPLRGGSYEQYF.

This clonotype was detected only a few times. The chain employs TRBV18 and TRBJ1-2; TRBD1 matches at 10 bases. CDR3 length: 17 amino acids. The V and J ends lost 0 bases and 0 bases, in that order; junction bases with no gene match: 4. Germline CDR1 KGHSH, CDR2 LQKENI. The CDR3 nucleotides read TGTGCCAGCTCACCACCGGGACAGGGGTATCCTAACTATGGCTACACCTTC. Amino acids: CASSPPGQGYPNYGYTF.